This T cell receptor (beta chain) came from a study of T cell repertoires in MIS-A myocarditis. The CDR3 runs 15 residues. Germline assignment: CDR1 MGHRA and CDR2 YSYEKL. V was shortened by 0 bases and J by 4 bases, with 10 bases between the two germline ends. Profiled with immunoSEQ multiplex PCR; TCRdb holds only in-frame clones, not every one. The table lists around 10,000 clones, roughly 91% of them singletons, with approximately 2% in the top ten. The sequencing input was thoracic lymph node tissue obtained at autopsy. The receptor was derived from a man in his late teens or twenties with fulminant myocarditis from multisystem inflammatory syndrome in adults (MIS-A) after COVID-19. This sequence joins TRBV4-1 and TRBJ1-5; D uncertain. DNA for the CDR3: TGCGCCAGCAGCCAAGAAGGGCAGATGAATCAGCCCCAGCATTTT. Its translation is CASSQEGQMNQPQHF.